These T cell receptor beta chains were read from a single sample in a study of T cells in Graves' hyperthyroidism and ophthalmopathy. MiXCR was run by TCRdb on the multiplex PCR reads, yielding one entry per CDR3 protein. The sample holds over 350,000 distinct CDR3 sequences, about an eighth seen once. Sequencing was carried out using blood. The receptors shown here come from a man between 50 and 59 years old with Graves' ophthalmopathy. Both conserved end residues are part of each CDR3. A D gene is named only where the DNA matches it firmly. The size of a clone is reported for some rows only, either as once, few or many, or as a class for expanded clones.

d_call j_call v_call clone_size cdr3_nt cdr3_aa
TRBD1 TRBJ1-1 TRBV14 few TGTGCCAGCAGGCCGAGACAGGGGGCATACACTGAAGCTTTCTTT CASRPRQGAYTEAFF
- TRBJ2-2 TRBV3-1 many TGTGCCAGCAGCCCCACCCGCGCCCGGTCGAGCACCGGGGAGCTGTTTTTT CASSPTRARSSTGELFF
- TRBJ1-1 TRBV24-1 - TGTGCCACCAGTGATATAGGGTTCACTGAAGCTTTCTTT CATSDIGFTEAFF
- TRBJ1-6 TRBV4-2 many TGTGCCAGCAGCCAACCGACAGGTTGGAATTCACCCCTCCACTTT CASSQPTGWNSPLHF
- TRBJ2-2 TRBV11-3 many TGTGCCAGCAGCTCCGGATTCATCGGGGTCGGGGAGCTGTTTTTT CASSSGFIGVGELFF
TRBD2 TRBJ2-3 TRBV27 few TGTGCCAGCAGTAAACGGACTAGCGGGAGCGTAGGAGGAGATACGCAGTATTTT CASSKRTSGSVGGDTQYF
TRBD2 TRBJ2-1 TRBV20-1 - TGCAGCGCAAACCCTAGCGGGAGGGCCGGTGAGCAGTTCTTC CSANPSGRAGEQFF
TRBD1 TRBJ2-2 TRBV19 - TGTGCCAGTAGTACGGGACAGATTAACACCGGGGAGCTGTTTTTT CASSTGQINTGELFF
TRBD2 TRBJ2-1 TRBV20-1 many TGCAGTGCTAGAGATCCTGATTACCGGACTAGGATCTTGAATGAGCAGTTCTTC CSARDPDYRTRILNEQFF
- TRBJ2-3 TRBV20-1 many TGCAGTGCCCCTAGTTCATCGCGCACAGATACGCAGTATTTT CSAPSSSRTDTQYF
- TRBJ2-3 TRBV7-8 many TGTGCCAGCAGCTTCTTCGCGGACACAGATACGCAGTATTTT CASSFFADTDTQYF
- TRBJ1-1 TRBV5-1 few TGCGCCAGCAGCAGGAACCCGGGACAATTGAACACTGAAGCTTTCTTT CASSRNPGQLNTEAFF
- TRBJ2-7 TRBV20-1 many TGCAGTGCTCTTTCCGGCGATGGTGGCTACGAGCAGTACTTC CSALSGDGGYEQYF
- TRBJ2-1 TRBV11-2 few TGTGCCAGCAGCTTAGAAAGCCGAGGGGAGCAGTTCTTC CASSLESRGEQFF
- TRBJ2-5 TRBV10-3 few TGTGCCATCAGTGAGTCGACTGGAGGGGAGACCCAGTACTTC CAISESTGGETQYF
- TRBJ2-3 TRBV6-1 few TGTGCCAGCAGTCTCGGACCTCCCGGGAGCACAGATACGCAGTATTTT CASSLGPPGSTDTQYF
- TRBJ2-1 TRBV12-3/TRBV12-4 many TGTGCCAGCAGTCCAGGGACTCCCGGGGCCAATGAGCAGTTCTTC CASSPGTPGANEQFF
TRBD2 TRBJ2-1 TRBV7-2 many TGTGCCAGCAGCCCCAGGACTAGCGGGAGCTATGAGCAGTTCTTC CASSPRTSGSYEQFF
- TRBJ2-1 TRBV18 many TGTGCCAGCTCAAAAAAGGATGAGCAGTTCTTC CASSKKDEQFF
TRBD1 TRBJ1-1 TRBV12-3/TRBV12-4 - TGTGCCAGCCGTTTTTTGGGTAGGACAGGGAAAGCTTTCTTT CASRFLGRTGKAFF
- TRBJ2-1 TRBV12-3/TRBV12-4 many TGTGCCAGCAGTCCACTAGACAATGAGCAGTTCTTC CASSPLDNEQFF
- TRBJ2-7 TRBV3-1 - TGTGCCAGCAGGCGTCCCGGGAGTGGCGAGCAGTACTTC CASRRPGSGEQYF
- TRBJ2-1 TRBV19 few TGTGCCAGTACCGGTCTAAGCAATGAGCAGTTCTTC CASTGLSNEQFF
- TRBJ2-1 TRBV12-3/TRBV12-4 few TGTGCCAGCACCCCTGGACTTATAGGTAAGCAGTTCTTC CASTPGLIGKQFF
- TRBJ1-1 TRBV14 many TGTGCCAGCAGCCAGGACGAATCCCGCCTCACTGAAGCTTTCTTT CASSQDESRLTEAFF
- TRBJ2-3 TRBV28 many TGTGCCAGCAGTTCCTCGACTTATACGCAGTATTTT CASSSSTYTQYF
TRBD2 TRBJ2-2 TRBV6-6 - TGTGCCAGCAGTTACCGGACTAGCGGAAGGACCTTGAACACCGGGGAGCTGTTTTTT CASSYRTSGRTLNTGELFF
- TRBJ2-5 TRBV15 - TGTGCCACCAGCAGAGATGAGCTACAAGAGACCCAGTACTTC CATSRDELQETQYF
TRBD1 TRBJ1-2 TRBV30 few TGTGCCTGCCCACGACAGGGGGTTTTGGGCTACACCTTC CACPRQGVLGYTF
- TRBJ2-5 TRBV28 many TGTGCCAGCAGGCTAATGCGGTACCAAGAGACCCAGTACTTC CASRLMRYQETQYF
TRBD2 TRBJ2-1 TRBV20-1 many TGCAGTGCTACCAAACTAGCGGGGGCCTCAAGCTCCTACAATGAGCAGTTCTTC CSATKLAGASSSYNEQFF
- TRBJ1-5 TRBV6-1 - TGTGCCAGCAAAAGAAGCGGGGTAGGTCAGTCCCAGCATTTT CASKRSGVGQSQHF
- TRBJ1-3 TRBV13 many TGTGCCAGCAGCTTAGTTGGCACCTCTGGAAACACCATATATTTT CASSLVGTSGNTIYF
- TRBJ2-1 TRBV4-1 - TGCGCCAGCAGCCAAGAGACTTGGAGCTCCTACAATGAGCAGTTCTTC CASSQETWSSYNEQFF
TRBD2 TRBJ2-4 TRBV5-1 many TGCGCCAGCAGCTTCGGGGGGGCCAAAAACATTCAGTACTTC CASSFGGAKNIQYF
- TRBJ1-5 TRBV30 few TGTGCCTGGAGTGTACGCGAAAGGGATCAGCCCCAGCATTTT CAWSVRERDQPQHF
- TRBJ1-2 TRBV9 many TGTGCCAGCAGCGGGGCCGGTAACTATGGCTACACCTTC CASSGAGNYGYTF
- TRBJ2-7 TRBV5-1 many TGCGCCAGCACTTCGGGGAACGAGCAGTACTTC CASTSGNEQYF
TRBD2 TRBJ2-5 TRBV18 many TGTGCCAGCAGTCCGGGACTAGCGGGACAAGAGACCCAGTACTTC CASSPGLAGQETQYF
- TRBJ2-7 TRBV9 - TGTGCCAGCAGCGTTGACGAGGGGCCTTACGAGCAGTACTTC CASSVDEGPYEQYF
TRBD2 TRBJ2-1 TRBV7-2 many TGTGCCAGCATCTCGGGAGGACGCTCCTACAATGAGCAGTTCTTC CASISGGRSYNEQFF